The 27 T cell receptor beta chains below were found in one sample sequenced in a study of shared clonotypes between healthy human individuals. TCRdb's copy holds only in-frame clones and misses some; the assay was immunoSEQ multiplex PCR. The table shows roughly 720,000 clones, with 90% occurring only once. The material sequenced was memory CD8+ T cells from PBMCs. Subset here: CD45RO+ cells pooled with CCR7-negative TemRA cells. Receptor source: a man aged 18-30 years in good health. Some clones in this sample may be carry-over from other donors' samples.

The chain couples TRBV4-1 to TRBJ1-1; D remains unclear. Germline CDR1 reads MGHRA; CDR2 reads YSYEKL. This CDR3 is 14 amino acids long. Deletions cut 0 bases from V and 3 bases from J, with 8 bases between. In nucleotides, the CDR3 is TGCGCCAGCAGCCAAGATTATGGGGACACTGAAGCTTTCTTT. Translated: CASSQDYGDTEAFF.

This clone appeared a single time. V usage is TRBV7-9 and J usage is TRBJ2-3, with D possibly TRBD1 on 6 matching bases. Germline values: CDR1 SEHNR, CDR2 FQNEAQ (reference sequence). V lost 1 base to trimming and J lost 3 bases, with 11 bases between them. The CDR3 loop spans 15 amino acids. The CDR3 here is CASSLVSGTTDTQYF. The CDR3 bases are TGTGCCAGCAGCTTAGTCTCCGGGACAACAGATACGCAGTATTTT. The complete variable domain, with remaining parts taken from reference TRBV7-9 and TRBJ2-3, reads DTGVSQNPRHKITKRGQNVTFRCDPISEHNRLYWYRQTLGQGPEFLTYFQNEAQLEKSRLLSDRFSAERPKGSFSTLEIQRTEQGDSAMYLCASSLVSGTTDTQYFGPGTRLTVL.

The chain has TRBV28 and TRBJ1-1; maybe TRBD1 (6 bases). From germline, CDR1 is MDHEN and CDR2 SYDVKM. The CDR3 spans 13 residues. Trimming stripped 6 bases from V and 4 bases from J, with 12 bases between. The CDR3 sequence: CASRAQGSTEAFF. The CDR3, as DNA: TGTGCCAGCAGGGCACAGGGATCCACTGAAGCTTTCTTT.

Remarks on this clone: Other DNA sequences in this sample translate to the same CDR3. This chain uses TRBV7-9 with TRBJ1-1; D is undetermined. Trimming took off 1 base at V and 1 base at J, with 4 bases between the two ends. Germline assignment: CDR1 SEHNR and CDR2 FQNEAQ (reference sequence). The CDR3 covers 13 residues. CDR3 coding DNA: TGTGCCAGCAGCTTAGTTGCGAACACTGAAGCTTTCTTT. Translating it yields CASSLVANTEAFF.

The chain uses TRBV6-6 and TRBJ2-1, with D uncertain. V was cut by 5 bases and J by 7 bases, with 18 bases left in between. The CDR3 length is 15 residues. The germline gives CDR1 MNHNY, CDR2 SVGAGI (reference sequence). The CDR3 nucleotides read TGTGCCAGCAGTGCAGCCCAGGCACTGTGGAATGAGCAGTTCTTC. Protein product: CASSAAQALWNEQFF.

This sequence joins TRBV27 and TRBJ2-2, with TRBD2 matching over 9 bases. Germline CDR1 is MNHEY and CDR2 is SMNVEV (reference sequence). This CDR3 has 15 amino acids. The ends lost 7 bases at V and 0 bases at J; junction bases unmatched: 3. The CDR3 loop reads CASTSSGTNTGELFF. For the CDR3, the DNA is TGTGCCAGCACCTCTAGCGGGACGAACACCGGGGAGCTGTTTTTT.

This clone has only one observation. This rearrangement joins TRBV29-1 to TRBJ2-7, with D possibly TRBD2 on 5 matching bases. Trimming cost V 0 bases and J 6 bases, with 18 bases left between them. The CDR3 loop spans 15 amino acids. CDR1 and CDR2 (germline): SQVTM, ANQGSEA. CDR3 amino acids: CSVEDHNGAEGEQYF. The CDR3 DNA reads as TGCAGCGTTGAAGATCATAACGGAGCTGAGGGCGAGCAGTACTTC.

V usage is TRBV30 and J usage is TRBJ1-3; 10 bases match TRBD1. The CDR3 consists of 14 residues. With V trimmed by 1 base and J by 8 bases, 5 bases remained unmatched. CDR1 and CDR2 from the germline V gene are GTSNPN and SVGIG (reference sequence). The CDR3 nucleotides are TGTGCCTGGAGTGAAGGGGACAGGGGAGACACCATATATTTT. This codes for CAWSEGDRGDTIYF.

This chain links TRBV7-9 with TRBJ2-1; TRBD2 might be the D (5 bases). The germline V gene has CDR1 SEHNR and CDR2 FQNEAQ (reference sequence). V was pared by 0 bases and J by 0 bases, with 6 bases between. This CDR3 is built from 15 residues. CDR3 DNA sequence: TGTGCCAGCAGCTTAGCGCTAGCCTCCTACAATGAGCAGTTCTTC. It encodes CASSLALASYNEQFF.

The CDR3 DNA reads TGTGCCAGCAGCTCCGTTCATGGAGCGGGAGGGCGTACCGGGGAGCTGTTTTTT. Its translation: CASSSVHGAGGRTGELFF. The genes are TRBV5-5 and TRBJ2-2; 10 positions match TRBD2. The germline V gene encodes CDR1 SGHKS and CDR2 YYEKEE (reference sequence). There are 18 residues in the CDR3. The junction had 13 bases not matched to a gene; V was cut back by 3 bases and J by 5 bases.

The rearrangement joins TRBV5-4 to TRBJ2-1; unclear D gene. Trimming took off 0 bases at V and 8 bases at J, with 18 bases between the two ends. CDR3 length equals 16 residues. From germline, CDR1 is SGHNT and CDR2 YYREEE (reference sequence). CDR3 sequence reads: CASSLDKFSWFYEQFF. The CDR3 DNA reads TGTGCCAGCAGCTTGGATAAGTTTTCTTGGTTCTATGAGCAGTTCTTC.

This clone was counted once. The J gene is TRBJ1-2, the V gene TRBV7-8; the D gene is possibly TRBD1 (5 bases). Deletions cut 1 base from V and 6 bases from J, with 12 bases between. The CDR3 loop spans 14 amino acids. Germline loops: CDR1 SGHVS, CDR2 FQNEAQ. CDR3: CASSLERGGNGYTF. CDR3 nucleotides: TGTGCCAGCAGCTTAGAGAGGGGTGGGAATGGCTACACCTTC.

The chain carries TRBV27 and TRBJ1-1, with TRBD1 matching 10 bases. This CDR3 has 11 residues. Germline lookup yields CDR1 MNHEY and CDR2 SMNVEV (reference sequence). V shed 10 bases, J shed 7 bases, and the junction held 3 bases outside the gene matches. In DNA form, the CDR3 reads TGTGCCACCCGGGACAGGGGTGAAGCTTTCTTT. Translated: CATRDRGEAFF.

The gene calls are TRBV5-4 and TRBJ2-7, with unresolved D. Deletions cut 1 base from V and 2 bases from J, with 7 bases between. The CDR3 runs to 13 residues. Looked up from germline, CDR1 is SGHNT and CDR2 is YYREEE (reference sequence). For the CDR3, the DNA is TGTGCCAGCAGCTTGACACCCGCCTACGAGCAGTACTTC. The encoded protein is CASSLTPAYEQYF.

The CDR3 loop is CASSYRLAGVVVEQYF. For the CDR3, the DNA is TGTGCCAGCAGCTATCGCCTAGCGGGAGTAGTCGTGGAGCAGTACTTC. The chain uses TRBV5-6 and TRBJ2-7; 10 bases match TRBD2. J lost 7 bases, V lost 3 bases, and 13 bases had no gene match. The CDR3 consists of 16 residues. Per germline, CDR1 SGHDT and CDR2 YYEEEE.

The rearrangement links TRBV19 to TRBJ1-2; 9 nucleotides agree with TRBD1. V trimming: 3 bases; J trimming: 3 bases; junction bases outside the gene matches: 8. From germline, CDR1 is LNHDA and CDR2 SQIVND (reference sequence). The CDR3 loop spans 16 amino acids. CDR3 loop: CASSIGTGTLDYGYTF. CDR3 coding DNA: TGTGCCAGTAGTATCGGGACAGGGACGCTTGACTATGGCTACACCTTC. The full variable domain, its missing parts supplied by reference TRBV19 and TRBJ1-2, is DGGITQSPKYLFRKEGQNVTLSCEQNLNHDAMYWYRQDPGQGLRLIYYSQIVNDFQKGDIAEGYSVSREKKESFPLTVTSAQKNPTAFYLCASSIGTGTLDYGYTFGSGTRLTVV.

The chain recombines TRBV28 with TRBJ2-1; weak D call: TRBD2 (5 bases). The CDR3 runs 17 residues. The V and J ends lost 4 bases and 5 bases respectively, with 21 bases between them. The V gene's germline CDR1 is MDHEN and CDR2 SYDVKM. This CDR3 reads CASSSWDLAKANNEQFF. DNA for the CDR3: TGTGCCAGCAGTTCCTGGGATCTAGCCAAAGCTAACAATGAGCAGTTCTTC.

This clone was seen a single time. This chain links TRBV7-9 with TRBJ2-1; 7 bases match TRBD1. J lost 8 bases, V lost 5 bases, and 15 bases had no gene match. The germline CDR1 and CDR2 sequences are SEHNR and FQNEAQ (reference sequence). This CDR3 is 16 amino acids long. CDR3 in amino acids: CASSHFSPGGRYEQFF. CDR3 DNA sequence: TGTGCCAGCAGCCACTTTAGTCCAGGGGGTAGGTATGAGCAGTTCTTC.

This clone was detected once. The J gene is TRBJ2-1, the V gene TRBV29-1; tentatively, D is TRBD2 (5 bases). V was shortened by 7 bases and J by 3 bases, with 13 bases between the two germline ends. CDR1 is SQVTM and CDR2 is ANQGSEA in the germline V gene. The CDR3 contains 13 residues. The CDR3 region is CSATLGNYNEQFF. The CDR3 DNA reads as TGCAGCGCCACACTCGGGAACTACAATGAGCAGTTCTTC.

V and J are TRBV4-2 and TRBJ2-3, with TRBD2 matching 8 bases. There are 16 residues in the CDR3. Germline CDR1 and CDR2: LGHNA and YNFKEQ. Trimming cost V 2 bases and J 2 bases; bases outside gene matches: 6. As DNA, the CDR3 is TGTGCCAGCAGCCAAACTCTAGCGGGCCACACAGATACGCAGTATTTT. It translates to CASSQTLAGHTDTQYF.

The genes are TRBV7-9 and TRBJ1-2; D is possibly TRBD1 (5 bases). Germline-derived CDR1 and CDR2 are SEHNR and FQNEAQ (reference sequence). V was clipped by 3 bases and J by 3 bases, with 17 bases between them. The CDR3 runs to 16 residues. The CDR3 sequence is CASSFGRGQGDYGYTF. Here the CDR3 DNA reads TGTGCCAGCAGCTTTGGCCGGGGCCAAGGAGACTATGGCTACACCTTC.

The chain carries TRBV27 and TRBJ2-5, with 10 bases lining up with TRBD2. Trimming took 6 bases from V and 5 from J; bases not matched to a gene: 15. CDR1 and CDR2 (germline): MNHEY, SMNVEV (reference sequence). The CDR3 contains 17 residues. CDR3 DNA sequence: TGTGCCAGCAGCCCTGGGACTAGCGCCCTGGGCCGTGAGACCCAGTACTTC. It is translated as CASSPGTSALGRETQYF.

CDR3: CASSLRANVLTF. CDR3 coding DNA: TGTGCCAGCAGCCTAAGGGCCAACGTCCTGACTTTC. This chain links TRBV7-9 with TRBJ2-6; D gene unclear. The CDR3 contains 12 residues. CDR1 and CDR2 (germline): SEHNR, FQNEAQ (reference sequence). Trimming took 5 bases from V and 5 from J, leaving 4 bases between them.

The chain joins TRBV5-6 to TRBJ1-3; 8 bases agree with TRBD1. This CDR3 comprises 16 residues. Trimming removed 1 base from V and 7 bases from J; junction bases left unmatched: 10. Germline CDR1 and CDR2: SGHDT and YYEEEE. The CDR3 DNA sequence: TGTGCCAGCAGCTTGCTGCTGGACAGGGCACCTAACACCATATATTTT. Amino acids: CASSLLLDRAPNTIYF.

The rearrangement joins TRBV2 to TRBJ1-5; D might be TRBD1 (5 bases). V was clipped by 4 bases and J by 7 bases, with 14 bases between them. This CDR3 contains 14 residues. Germline V gene sequence: CDR1 SNHLY, CDR2 FYNNEI. The CDR3 is CASSAMGVRQPQHF. The CDR3 DNA reads TGTGCCAGCAGTGCGATGGGGGTACGGCAGCCCCAGCATTTT.

The rearrangement links TRBV6-4 to TRBJ2-3; 7 bases align to TRBD2. CDR1 is MRHNA and CDR2 is SNTAGT in the germline V gene. V was pared by 6 bases and J by 4 bases, with 10 bases of the junction left unmatched. CDR3 length: 15 amino acids. The CDR3 DNA reads as TGTGCCAGCAGCCCCGTGGGAGGGGCAGCAGATACGCAGTATTTT. Amino acid sequence: CASSPVGGAADTQYF.

As regards this clone: Germline is not matched at one junction end, which may reflect a read error. The same CDR3 can be traced to other DNA sequences in this sample. The chain uses TRBV9 and TRBJ2-1; D not resolved. CDR1 is SGDLS, CDR2 YYNGEE, per germline. The length of the CDR3 is 12 residues. CDR3 in DNA: TGTGCTAGCAGCGCCTCCCGGACGGAGCAGTTCTTC. Amino acids: CASSASRTEQFF.